Below are 14 T cell receptor beta chains sequenced from a single sample in a study of cytomegalovirus exposure and HLA in healthy donors. Generated by immunoSEQ multiplex PCR, the TCRdb table keeps only in-frame clones and is missing some. The profile shows 250,000 to 350,000 clones, 87% of them singletons. Sequencing used PBMCs. The receptors stem from a woman aged 30 to 39 in good health and CMV-seropositive.

V gene TRBV9 combines with J gene TRBJ2-5; 10 nucleotides agree with TRBD2. Looked up from germline, CDR1 is SGDLS and CDR2 is YYNGEE. The CDR3 consists of 16 residues. After removal of 3 bases from V and 5 bases from J, the junction contained 10 bases not matched to a gene. CDR3 DNA: TGTGCCAGCAGCGCCACCGGGACTAGCGCAGGCGAGACCCAGTACTTC. Protein product: CASSATGTSAGETQYF.

V usage is TRBV5-8 and J usage is TRBJ2-7; D perhaps matches TRBD1 (7 bases). The V end lost 2 bases, the J end lost 5 bases, and 11 bases lay between the germline ends. The CDR3 totals 13 residues. Germline V gene lookup returns CDR1 SGHTS and CDR2 YDEGEE. The CDR3 bases are TGTGCCAGCAGCTTCGGCAGGGGGGACGAGCAGTACTTC. As protein: CASSFGRGDEQYF.

The chain recombines TRBV27 with TRBJ1-1; 8 nucleotides agree with TRBD1. V trimming: 3 bases; J trimming: 4 bases; junction bases outside the gene matches: 4. The CDR3 has 14 amino acids. In germline, CDR1 is MNHEY, CDR2 SMNVEV (reference sequence). Here the CDR3 DNA reads TGTGCCAGCAGTTTGCAGGGGGCGAGCACTGAAGCTTTCTTT. This translates into CASSLQGASTEAFF.

The chain combines TRBV4-3 with TRBJ2-2; unclear D gene. The CDR3 loop spans 14 amino acids. Trimming stripped 0 bases from V and 4 bases from J, with 6 bases between. Germline V gene data show CDR1 as LGHNA and CDR2 as YSLEER. CDR3 DNA sequence: TGCGCCAGCAGCCAAGATGGCGTCACCGGGGAGCTGTTTTTT. Translating it yields CASSQDGVTGELFF.

V is TRBV5-1 and J is TRBJ2-3; 8 bases match TRBD1. V lost 0 bases and J lost 6; bases outside the gene matches: 3. The germline CDR1 and CDR2 sequences are SGHRS and YFSETQ. This CDR3 comprises 14 residues. The CDR3 here is CASSLGTGWDTQYF. CDR3 DNA sequence: TGCGCCAGCAGCTTGGGGACAGGGTGGGATACGCAGTATTTT. Full variable domain (remainder filled in from reference TRBV5-1 and TRBJ2-3): KAGVTQTPRYLIKTRGQQVTLSCSPISGHRSVSWYQQTPGQGLQFLFEYFSETQRNKGNFPGRFSGRQFSNSRSEMNVSTLELGDSALYLCASSLGTGWDTQYFGPGTRLTVL.

This sequence joins TRBV27 and TRBJ1-3, with D maybe TRBD1 (6 bases). Trimming cost V 0 bases and J 0 bases, with 12 bases left between them. CDR3 size: 17 residues. CDR1 and CDR2 (germline): MNHEY, SMNVEV (reference sequence). The CDR3 bases are TGTGCCAGCAGTTTATCGATGGGGGGCCTCTCTGGAAACACCATATATTTT. Encoded protein: CASSLSMGGLSGNTIYF.

The chain links TRBV7-2 to TRBJ2-7, with D perhaps matching TRBD1 or TRBD2 (5 bases each). V shed 5 bases and J shed 1 base, with 12 bases lying between them. This CDR3 is 14 amino acids long. Germline CDR1 SGHTA, CDR2 FQGNSA. This CDR3 reads CASSLGAASYEQYF. The CDR3 bases are TGTGCCAGCAGCCTCGGGGCAGCTTCCTACGAGCAGTACTTC.

The V and J genes are TRBV9 and TRBJ2-7, with 8 bases aligning to TRBD2. This CDR3 contains 16 residues. Germline trimming cut 5 bases from V and 2 bases from J; bases unmatched to any gene: 12. Germline lookup yields CDR1 SGDLS and CDR2 YYNGEE. The CDR3 DNA follows: TGTGCCAGCAGAAAAAGCAAACTAGCGGAGACCTACGAGCAGTACTTC. Encoded protein: CASRKSKLAETYEQYF.

The chain recombines TRBV6-5 with TRBJ2-1, with 10 bases fitting TRBD2. The CDR3 has 12 residues. Germline CDR1 and CDR2: MNHEY and SVGAGI. The CDR3 reads CACSGRYNEQFF. The CDR3 nucleotides read TGTGCGTGTAGCGGGAGGTACAATGAGCAGTTCTTC.

This clone has only one observation. V and J are TRBV7-2 and TRBJ1-2; D gene unclear. Germline V gene lookup returns CDR1 SGHTA and CDR2 FQGNSA. This CDR3 is built from 15 residues. V shed 5 bases and J shed 2 bases, with 15 bases lying between them. Here the CDR3 reads CASSLGIQVNYGYTF. The CDR3 nucleotides read TGTGCCAGCAGCCTAGGTATCCAGGTCAACTATGGCTACACCTTC.

Only one count was recorded for this clone. A much larger clone differs from this one at a single base, so this may be a read error. This rearrangement joins TRBV27 to TRBJ1-1, with TRBD1 matching over 10 bases. J lost 3 bases, V lost 6 bases, and 1 base had no gene match. The CDR3 runs to 13 residues. Per the germline V gene, CDR1 is MNHEY and CDR2 is SMNVEV (reference sequence). For the CDR3, the DNA is TGTGCCAGCAGCGGGACAGGGGACACTGAAGCTTTCTTT. Protein: CASSGTGDTEAFF.

This chain joins TRBV6-1 and TRBJ2-3, with D unresolved. The ends were cut back, 2 bases at V and 2 bases at J, with 11 bases in the middle. This CDR3 contains 15 residues. The V gene's germline CDR1 is MNHNS and CDR2 SASEGT. Written as DNA, the CDR3 is TGTGCCAGCAGTGAATATCTGCTTGACACAGATACGCAGTATTTT. Translating gives CASSEYLLDTDTQYF.

This chain connects TRBV7-2 to TRBJ1-6; D perhaps matches TRBD1 (5 bases). Per germline, CDR1 SGHTA and CDR2 FQGNSA. V was pared by 5 bases and J by 7 bases, with 12 bases between. This CDR3 is built from 14 residues. The CDR3 region is CASSPMGGNSPLHF. The DNA of the CDR3 is TGTGCCAGCAGCCCCATGGGGGGGAATTCACCCCTCCACTTT.

Regarding this clone: This specimen includes other DNA sequences encoding the same CDR3. The rearrangement links TRBV27 to TRBJ2-7; D call uncertain. Germline lookup yields CDR1 MNHEY and CDR2 SMNVEV (reference sequence). V was pared by 3 bases and J by 0 bases, with 6 bases between. The CDR3 has 13 amino acids. CDR3 sequence: CASSLTASYEQYF. The CDR3 DNA reads as TGTGCCAGCAGTTTGACGGCCTCCTACGAGCAGTACTTC.